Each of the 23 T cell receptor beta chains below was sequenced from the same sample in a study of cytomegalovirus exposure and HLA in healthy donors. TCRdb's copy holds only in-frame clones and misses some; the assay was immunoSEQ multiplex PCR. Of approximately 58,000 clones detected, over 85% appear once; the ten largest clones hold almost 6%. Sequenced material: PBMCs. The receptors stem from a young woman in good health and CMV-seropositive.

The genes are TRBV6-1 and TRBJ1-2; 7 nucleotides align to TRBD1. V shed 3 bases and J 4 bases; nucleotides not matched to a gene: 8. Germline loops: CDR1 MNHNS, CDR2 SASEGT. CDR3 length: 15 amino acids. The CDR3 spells CASSEGQYVFYGYTF. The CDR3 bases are TGTGCCAGCAGTGAGGGACAGTATGTTTTCTATGGCTACACCTTC.

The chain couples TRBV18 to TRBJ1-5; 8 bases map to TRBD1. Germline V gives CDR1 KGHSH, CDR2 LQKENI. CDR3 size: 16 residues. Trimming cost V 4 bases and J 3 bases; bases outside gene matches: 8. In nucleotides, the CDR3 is TGTGCCAGCTCACTTCCGGGACAGGCTTTCAATCAGCCCCAGCATTTT. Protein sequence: CASSLPGQAFNQPQHF. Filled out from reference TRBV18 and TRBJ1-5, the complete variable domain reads NAGVMQNPRHLVRRRGQEARLRCSPMKGHSHVYWYRQLPEEGLKFMVYLQKENIIDESGMPKERFSAEFPKEGPSILRIQQVVRGDSAAYFCASSLPGQAFNQPQHFGDGTRLSIL.

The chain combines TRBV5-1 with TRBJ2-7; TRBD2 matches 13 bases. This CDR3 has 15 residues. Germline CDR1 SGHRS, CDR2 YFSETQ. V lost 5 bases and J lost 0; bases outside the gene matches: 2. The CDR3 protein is CASSRTSGSSYEQYF. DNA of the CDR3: TGCGCCAGCAGTCGGACTAGCGGGAGCTCCTACGAGCAGTACTTC.

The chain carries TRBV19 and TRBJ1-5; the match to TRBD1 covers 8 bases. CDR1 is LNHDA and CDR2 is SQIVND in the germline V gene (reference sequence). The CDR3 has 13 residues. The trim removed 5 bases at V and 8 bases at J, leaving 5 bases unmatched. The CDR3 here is CASSGQGGEPQHF. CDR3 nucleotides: TGTGCCAGTAGTGGACAGGGAGGCGAGCCCCAGCATTTT.

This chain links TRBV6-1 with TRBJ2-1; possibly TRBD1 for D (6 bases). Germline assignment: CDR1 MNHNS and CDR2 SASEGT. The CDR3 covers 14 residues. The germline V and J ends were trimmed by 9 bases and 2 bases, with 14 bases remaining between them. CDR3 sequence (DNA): TGTGCCAGTGAGGGGGACCGTACCTACAATGAGCAGTTCTTC. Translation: CASEGDRTYNEQFF.

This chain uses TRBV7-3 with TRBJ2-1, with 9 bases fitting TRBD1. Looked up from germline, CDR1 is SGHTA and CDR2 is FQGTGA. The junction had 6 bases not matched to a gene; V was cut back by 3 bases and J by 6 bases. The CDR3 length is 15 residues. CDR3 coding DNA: TGTGCCAGCAGCTTGGGACAGGGAGGTGTCAATGAGCAGTTCTTC. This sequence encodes CASSLGQGGVNEQFF.

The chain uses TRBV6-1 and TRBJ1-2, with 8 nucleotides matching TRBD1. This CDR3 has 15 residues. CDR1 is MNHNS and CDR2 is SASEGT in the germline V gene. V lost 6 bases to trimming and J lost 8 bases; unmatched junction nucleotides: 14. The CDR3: CASRRTGHSGLGYTF. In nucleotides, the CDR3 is TGTGCCAGCAGAAGGACAGGGCATTCTGGCCTGGGCTACACCTTC.

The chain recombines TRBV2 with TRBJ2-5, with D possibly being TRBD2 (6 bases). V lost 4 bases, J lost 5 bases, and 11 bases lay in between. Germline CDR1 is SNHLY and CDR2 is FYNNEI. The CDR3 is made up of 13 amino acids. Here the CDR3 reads CASSGGRRETQYF. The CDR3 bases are TGTGCCAGCAGTGGAGGGAGGAGGGAGACCCAGTACTTC.

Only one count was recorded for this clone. The CDR3 sequence is CASSYGSRGQPQHF. Here the CDR3 DNA reads TGTGCCAGCAGTTACGGATCCCGGGGTCAGCCCCAGCATTTT. The rearrangement links TRBV6-6 to TRBJ1-5; no clear D gene. The CDR3 contains 14 residues. Germline V gene lookup returns CDR1 MNHNY and CDR2 SVGAGI (reference sequence). V was trimmed by 2 bases and J by 6 bases, leaving 11 bases between them.

CDR3 residues: CASRATGIYYGYTF. The CDR3 nucleotides are TGTGCCAGCAGGGCGACAGGGATCTACTATGGCTACACCTTC. The chain couples TRBV5-4 to TRBJ1-2; 7 nucleotides align to TRBD1. CDR3 size: 14 residues. CDR1 SGHNT and CDR2 YYREEE come from the germline V gene (reference sequence). The ends lost 5 bases at V and 3 bases at J; junction bases unmatched: 7.

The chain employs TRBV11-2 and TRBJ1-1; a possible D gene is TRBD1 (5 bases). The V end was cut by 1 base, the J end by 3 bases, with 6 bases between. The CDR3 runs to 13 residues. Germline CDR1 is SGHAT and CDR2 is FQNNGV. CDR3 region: CASSLVRDTEAFF. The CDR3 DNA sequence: TGTGCCAGCAGCTTAGTCAGGGACACTGAAGCTTTCTTT.

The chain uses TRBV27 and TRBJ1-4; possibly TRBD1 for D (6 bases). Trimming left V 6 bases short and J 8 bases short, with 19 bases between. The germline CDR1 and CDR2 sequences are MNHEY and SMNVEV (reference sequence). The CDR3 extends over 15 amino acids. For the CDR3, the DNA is TGTGCCAGCAGCCCCGGGGGGGGCTGGAGAGAAAAACTGTTTTTT. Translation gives CASSPGGGWREKLFF.

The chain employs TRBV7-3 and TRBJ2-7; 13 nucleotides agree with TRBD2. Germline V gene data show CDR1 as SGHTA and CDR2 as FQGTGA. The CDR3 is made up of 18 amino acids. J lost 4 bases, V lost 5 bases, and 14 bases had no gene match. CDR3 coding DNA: TGTGCCAGCAGCCTAGTGACTAGCGGGAGGCCCTCTGGGTACGAGCAGTACTTC. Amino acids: CASSLVTSGRPSGYEQYF.

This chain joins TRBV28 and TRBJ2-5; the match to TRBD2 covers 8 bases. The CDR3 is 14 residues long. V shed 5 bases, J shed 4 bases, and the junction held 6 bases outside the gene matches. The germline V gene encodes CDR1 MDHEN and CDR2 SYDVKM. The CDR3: CASSISGGRETQYF. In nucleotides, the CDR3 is TGTGCCAGCAGTATAAGCGGGGGTCGAGAGACCCAGTACTTC.

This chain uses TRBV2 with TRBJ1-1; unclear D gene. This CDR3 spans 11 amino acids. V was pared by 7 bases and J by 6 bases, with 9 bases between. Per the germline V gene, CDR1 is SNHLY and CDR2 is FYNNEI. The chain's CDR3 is CASTDDSEAFF. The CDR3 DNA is TGTGCCAGCACTGACGACTCTGAAGCTTTCTTT.

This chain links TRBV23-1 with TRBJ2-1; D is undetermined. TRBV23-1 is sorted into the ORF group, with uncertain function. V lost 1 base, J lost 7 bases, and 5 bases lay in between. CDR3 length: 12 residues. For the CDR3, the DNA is TGCGCCAGCAGTCAATGCGAAAATGAGCAGTTCTTC. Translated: CASSQCENEQFF.

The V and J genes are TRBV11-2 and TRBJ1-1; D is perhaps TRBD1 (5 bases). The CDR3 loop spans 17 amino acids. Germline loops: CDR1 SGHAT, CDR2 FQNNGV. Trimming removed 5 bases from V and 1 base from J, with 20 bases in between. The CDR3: CASSPGWGRVGNTEAFF. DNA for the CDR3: TGTGCCAGCAGCCCAGGGTGGGGCAGGGTGGGGAACACTGAAGCTTTCTTT.

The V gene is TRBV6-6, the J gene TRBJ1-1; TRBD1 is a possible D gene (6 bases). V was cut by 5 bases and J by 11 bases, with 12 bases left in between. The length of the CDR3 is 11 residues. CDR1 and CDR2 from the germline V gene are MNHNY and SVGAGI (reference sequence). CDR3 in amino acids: CASSAGRGAFF. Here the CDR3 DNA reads TGTGCCAGCAGTGCCGGGAGGGGGGCTTTCTTT.

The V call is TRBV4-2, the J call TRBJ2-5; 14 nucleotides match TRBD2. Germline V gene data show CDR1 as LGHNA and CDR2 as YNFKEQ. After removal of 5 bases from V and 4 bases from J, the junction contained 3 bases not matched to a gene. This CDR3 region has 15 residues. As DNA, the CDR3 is TGTGCCAGCAGCGAGACTAGCGGGGGGGCAGAGACCCAGTACTTC. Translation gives CASSETSGGAETQYF.

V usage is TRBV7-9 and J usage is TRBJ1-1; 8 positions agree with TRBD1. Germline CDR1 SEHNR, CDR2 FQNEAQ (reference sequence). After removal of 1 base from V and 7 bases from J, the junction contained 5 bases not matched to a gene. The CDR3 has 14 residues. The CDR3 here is CASSLGTGFVEAFF. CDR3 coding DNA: TGTGCCAGCAGCTTAGGGACAGGGTTTGTTGAAGCTTTCTTT.

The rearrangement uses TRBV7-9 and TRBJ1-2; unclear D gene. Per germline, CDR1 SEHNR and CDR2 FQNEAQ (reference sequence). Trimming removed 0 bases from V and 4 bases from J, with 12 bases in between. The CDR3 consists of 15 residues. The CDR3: CASSLAVVTGYGYTF. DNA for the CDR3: TGTGCCAGCAGCTTAGCGGTGGTGACGGGCTATGGCTACACCTTC.

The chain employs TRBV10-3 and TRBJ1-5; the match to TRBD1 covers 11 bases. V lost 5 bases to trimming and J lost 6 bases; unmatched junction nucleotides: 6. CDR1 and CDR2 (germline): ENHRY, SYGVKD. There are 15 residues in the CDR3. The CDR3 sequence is CAISRDRGDGQPQHF. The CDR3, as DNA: TGTGCCATCAGTCGGGACAGGGGGGATGGTCAGCCCCAGCATTTT.

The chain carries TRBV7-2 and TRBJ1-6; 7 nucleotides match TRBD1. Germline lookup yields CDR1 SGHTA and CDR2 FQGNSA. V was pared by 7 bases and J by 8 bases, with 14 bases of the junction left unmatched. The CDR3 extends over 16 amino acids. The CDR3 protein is CASIPTGTVFDSPLHF. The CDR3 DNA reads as TGTGCCAGCATCCCTACAGGGACAGTTTTTGATTCACCCCTCCACTTT.